Reported below is one T cell receptor (beta chain). Its antigen is not identified. The CDR3 spans 14 residues. Germline CDR1 reads SQVTM; CDR2 reads ANQGSEA. With 3 bases clipped from V and 3 bases from J, the junction kept 5 bases outside the gene matches. The sample is drawn from a study of human T cells and chemical hapten exposure. Regarding the study as a whole: Counts of TCRs above 1 in 1000 frequency stayed unchanged with DPC sensitization.

One entry per CDR3 protein, called by TCRdb with MiXCR from the RACE reads. The sample lists around 380,000 distinct CDR3 sequences, more than 4.5% occurring once. The time point is: patch test 1, 2 weeks after DPC sensitization. Treatment here: therapeutic diphenylcyclopropenone sensitization with weekly scalp DPC. The source of this sequence is a woman in her forties or fifties with alopecia areata. Some clones in this sample may be carry-over from other donors' samples. The specimen comprised whole blood, sampled in connection with sensitization to the hapten diphenylcyclopropenone (DPC). The rearrangement links TRBV29-1 to TRBJ1-2; TRBD1 matches at 9 bases. The CDR3 coding sequence is TGCAGCGTTGACCTGGACAGGGGAGACTATGGCTACACCTTC. It yields the protein CSVDLDRGDYGYTF.